The entry below describes one T cell receptor beta chain. These data are taken from a study of blood T cell repertoires in COVID-19. On the study more broadly: Acute-phase and convalescent COVID-19 samples originated in the United States, Italy and Spain. The analysed material was cDNA or gDNA that came from T cells, B-cell-depleted T cells, or PBMCs.

Trimming left V 4 bases short and J 6 bases short, with 18 bases between. This CDR3 contains 15 residues. Germline V gene lookup returns CDR1 SGHTA and CDR2 FQGNSA. Per the original data handling: Nucleated cell counts were estimated from reference gene primer amplification. Clones were sequenced by immunoSEQ multiplex PCR, and TCRdb holds only the in-frame ones, with some missing. V and J calls and clone size are given by that table; D and trimming were obtained from the DNA. Of a few hundred thousand clones listed, 88% were seen once; the top ten hold less than 2%. The clonotype originates from a man between 70 and 80 years old with acute or convalescent COVID-19. The J gene is TRBJ1-1, the V gene TRBV7-2; no clear D. Sequencing used peripheral blood. The CDR3 reads CASSSSAGIRAEAFF. CDR3 coding DNA: TGTGCCAGCAGCTCTTCGGCAGGTATAAGAGCTGAAGCTTTCTTT.